This T cell receptor beta chain was profiled in a study of PD-L1 blockade in urothelial cancer. Looking at the study overall: Blood underwent analysis 3 weeks (second dose) and 6 weeks after treatment began. Whole-study findings and limits: In blood sampled pretreatment, TCR clonality below the median predicted better survival.

Measured with immunoSEQ multiplex PCR; TCRdb has only the in-frame clones, and not every one. The sample has around 86,000 clones, over 80% seen once. Time point noted: pretreatment peripheral blood. To note about this clone: As yet, its antigen is unknown.

Germline values: CDR1 LNHNV, CDR2 YYDKDF (reference sequence). Trimming took 3 bases from V and 10 from J, leaving 12 bases between them. The CDR3 covers 12 residues. The origin of this receptor is a man aged 35 to 55 with urothelial cancer. The source material was PBMCs, sampled around atezolizumab (anti-PD-L1) treatment. The chain employs TRBV15 and TRBJ2-5; D gene uncertain. This CDR3 reads CATSSNEPVQYF. CDR3 DNA sequence: TGTGCCACCAGCAGCAATGAACCGGTCCAGTACTTC.